These 10 T cell receptor beta chains originate from one sample sequenced in a study of T cell responses to AZD1222 COVID-19 vaccine. Repertoires were generated with immunoSEQ multiplex PCR, while TCRdb's copy carries only in-frame clones and drops some. Seen here are roughly 150,000 clones, around nine tenths observed once, and the top ten hold 5%. This specimen was peripheral blood, taken on day 0 of AZD1222 vaccination. Every receptor here comes from an adult in good health.

This chain connects TRBV10-3 to TRBJ1-4, with D maybe TRBD1 (5 bases). Trimming left V 10 bases short and J 5 bases short, with 11 bases between. Germline loops: CDR1 ENHRY, CDR2 SYGVKD. This CDR3 has 12 amino acids. The CDR3 bases are TGTGCCACCCGGGGCCCCAATGAAAAACTGTTTTTT. It yields the protein CATRGPNEKLFF.

The chain is built from TRBV2 and TRBJ2-3, with TRBD2 matching over 8 bases. Germline values: CDR1 SNHLY, CDR2 FYNNEI. The junction had 7 bases not matched to a gene; V was cut back by 6 bases and J by 2 bases. CDR3 length: 15 residues. CDR3 nucleotide sequence: TGTGCCAGCAGCAGACTAGCGACTAACACAGATACGCAGTATTTT. It encodes CASSRLATNTDTQYF. Complete variable domain (other parts from reference TRBV2 and TRBJ2-3): EPEVTQTPSHQVTQMGQEVILRCVPISNHLYFYWYRQILGQKVEFLVSFYNNEISEKSEIFDDQFSVERPDGSNFTLKIRSTKLEDSAMYFCASSRLATNTDTQYFGPGTRLTVL.

The J gene is TRBJ2-1, the V gene TRBV12-3 or TRBV12-4; D gene ambiguous. V was shortened by 2 bases and J by 3 bases, with 5 bases between the two germline ends. The CDR3 is 13 residues long. CDR3 loop: CASSLRHYNEQFF. CDR3 sequence (DNA): TGTGCCAGCAGTTTAAGGCACTACAATGAGCAGTTCTTC.

The chain links TRBV10-3 to TRBJ1-5; TRBD1 aligns across 9 bases. V gave up 2 bases and J gave up 3 bases; unmatched junction bases: 5. CDR1 is ENHRY, CDR2 SYGVKD, per germline. CDR3 length equals 16 residues. CDR3 sequence: CAISEAGTGINQPQHF. The CDR3 region has the DNA TGTGCCATCAGTGAGGCCGGGACAGGGATCAATCAGCCCCAGCATTTT.

The CDR3: CASSRWDGPQETQYF. CDR3 coding DNA: TGCGCCAGCAGCCGGTGGGATGGCCCCCAAGAGACCCAGTACTTC. The gene calls are TRBV5-1 and TRBJ2-5; D is unclear. The CDR3 totals 15 residues. Germline V gene lookup returns CDR1 SGHRS and CDR2 YFSETQ. The V end was cut by 4 bases, the J end by 1 base, with 14 bases between.

The chain recombines TRBV6-5 with TRBJ2-3; unclear D gene. The CDR3 is 14 amino acids. CDR1 and CDR2 (germline): MNHEY, SVGAGI. V was trimmed by 9 bases and J by 0 bases, leaving 13 bases between them. The CDR3 region has the DNA TGTGCCAGTAAACTGGAGATTAGCACAGATACGCAGTATTTT. This sequence encodes CASKLEISTDTQYF.

This chain joins TRBV27 and TRBJ2-1; D may be TRBD2 (6 bases). V lost 6 bases to trimming and J lost 9 bases, with 18 bases between them. CDR3 length: 14 residues. In germline, CDR1 is MNHEY, CDR2 SMNVEV (reference sequence). In DNA form, the CDR3 reads TGTGCCAGCAGATCGGGAGTCCGTAGCGCTGAGCAGTTCTTC. Its translation: CASRSGVRSAEQFF.

The chain is built from TRBV3-1 (or the pseudogene TRBV3-2) and TRBJ2-7; maybe TRBD1 (5 bases). V gave up 2 bases and J gave up 11 bases, with 13 bases separating them. Germline V lookup: CDR1 LGHDT, CDR2 YNNKEL (reference sequence). The CDR3 consists of 12 residues. In DNA form, the CDR3 reads TGTGCCAGCAGCCAAACAGGTGGTGGGAAGTACTTC. It codes for CASSQTGGGKYF.

J is TRBJ2-2 and V is TRBV9, with D perhaps TRBD1 (6 bases). V was clipped by 4 bases and J by 2 bases, with 12 bases between them. Germline CDR1 and CDR2: SGDLS and YYNGEE. The CDR3 is 15 amino acids. CDR3 residues: CASSPNRANTGELFF. CDR3 nucleotides: TGTGCCAGCAGCCCTAACAGGGCTAACACCGGGGAGCTGTTTTTT.

V is TRBV3-1 (or the pseudogene TRBV3-2) and J is TRBJ1-2; D uncertain. CDR3 length: 15 residues. V was clipped by 0 bases and J by 0 bases, with 8 bases between them. Germline V gene lookup returns CDR1 LGHDT and CDR2 YNNKEL (reference sequence). CDR3: CASSQDGRANYGYTF. The CDR3 DNA follows: TGTGCCAGCAGCCAAGATGGACGGGCTAACTATGGCTACACCTTC.